These 29 T cell receptor beta chains share one sample of origin, sequenced in a study of T cell responses to AZD1222 COVID-19 vaccine (dated by TCRdb to the early 2020s). The label giving this sample's time point can be read as: baseline before first vaccination. Libraries were built with the immunoSEQ multiplex PCR assay. Entries here come from immuneACCESS through TCRdb and include only in-frame sequences with V and J called. Some clones fail to appear in such tables; in the studies checked, an unresolved V gene covers under half of the shortfall, and the cause of the remainder is unknown. Here the sample has about 120,000 clones; 91% occur a single time. Jointly, the top ten make up roughly 5.7% of the sample. The input for sequencing was peripheral blood, taken on day 0 of AZD1222 vaccination. The origin of the receptors is an adult in good health.

The rearrangement links TRBV7-6 to TRBJ1-2, with a weak D call TRBD1 (6 bases). Per germline, CDR1 SGHVS and CDR2 FNYEAQ. Trimming removed 5 bases at V and 5 bases at J, with 18 bases between. CDR3 length equals 15 residues. The CDR3 is CASSPREGGRYGYTF. In nucleotides, the CDR3 is TGTGCCAGCAGCCCACGTGAGGGGGGAAGATATGGCTACACCTTC.

V is TRBV3-1 (or the pseudogene TRBV3-2) and J is TRBJ1-6; 8 bases line up with TRBD1. J gave up 4 bases and V 6 bases, and 2 bases lay outside the gene matches. CDR3 length: 14 amino acids. The germline V gene has CDR1 LGHDT and CDR2 YNNKEL (reference sequence). Written as DNA, the CDR3 is TGTGCCAGCAGGGGGACAGGTTATAATTCACCCCTCCACTTT. It codes for CASRGTGYNSPLHF.

Of note for this clone: One end of the junction is discordant with germline, which a read error may explain. V is TRBV5-1 and J is TRBJ2-7; TRBD1 matches at 8 bases. The germline CDR1 and CDR2 sequences are SGHRS and YFSETQ. The CDR3 totals 18 residues. CDR3: CASSLSLLAGQASYEQYF. The CDR3, as DNA: TGCGCCAGTAGCTTGTCACTACTGGCGGGACAGGCCTCCTACGAGCAGTACTTC.

This rearrangement joins TRBV5-1 to TRBJ1-3; 9 bases are a match to TRBD1. The CDR3 has 15 residues. Trimming took 4 bases from V and 6 from J; bases not matched to a gene: 8. The V gene's germline CDR1 is SGHRS and CDR2 YFSETQ. The CDR3 reads CASSLRTGAQNTIYF. The CDR3 DNA reads as TGCGCCAGCAGCCTCCGGACAGGGGCACAAAACACCATATATTTT.

This chain uses TRBV19 with TRBJ1-2; D is ambiguous. Trimming cost V 5 bases and J 3 bases, with 10 bases left between them. The CDR3 has 13 amino acids. The germline CDR1 and CDR2 sequences are LNHDA and SQIVND (reference sequence). CDR3: CASSERGDYGYTF. The CDR3 DNA follows: TGTGCCAGTAGTGAACGAGGAGACTATGGCTACACCTTC. The full variable domain, completed using reference TRBV19 and TRBJ1-2, is DGGITQSPKYLFRKEGQNVTLSCEQNLNHDAMYWYRQDPGQGLRLIYYSQIVNDFQKGDIAEGYSVSREKKESFPLTVTSAQKNPTAFYLCASSERGDYGYTFGSGTRLTVV.

The chain couples TRBV19 to TRBJ2-2; D not certain. Germline values: CDR1 LNHDA, CDR2 SQIVND (reference sequence). Trimming removed 2 bases at V and 6 bases at J, with 16 bases between. The CDR3 consists of 16 residues. The CDR3 nucleotides read TGTGCCAGTAGTATAAATCTAGGCAGCTTCGCCGGGGAGCTGTTTTTT. Translating gives CASSINLGSFAGELFF.

This chain connects TRBV5-1 to TRBJ1-3; a possible D gene is TRBD1 (5 bases). Between the trimmed V and J ends, which lost 4 bases and 9 bases, there was a span of 26 bases. The germline V gene has CDR1 SGHRS and CDR2 YFSETQ. The CDR3 has 17 amino acids. In DNA, the CDR3 is TGCGCCAGCAGCCGTACCGAGTTGGTGGGACTTGGAGGCACCATATATTTT. Translation gives CASSRTELVGLGGTIYF.

The chain couples TRBV2 to TRBJ1-5; D not resolved. Deletions cut 8 bases from V and 5 bases from J, with 7 bases between. The CDR3 length is 11 residues. The V gene's germline CDR1 is SNHLY and CDR2 FYNNEI. CDR3 region: CASSVDQPQHF. DNA of the CDR3: TGTGCCAGCTCAGTAGATCAGCCCCAGCATTTT.

The CDR3 bases are TGTGCCAGTATTGGACTAGCGGGAGTCCGGAATGAGCAGTTCTTC. Encoded protein: CASIGLAGVRNEQFF. J is TRBJ2-1 and V is TRBV19; 13 bases match TRBD2. Germline lookup yields CDR1 LNHDA and CDR2 SQIVND (reference sequence). This CDR3 comprises 15 residues. J gave up 7 bases and V 7 bases, and 7 bases lay outside the gene matches.

This clone is a singleton in its sample. V and J are TRBV28 and TRBJ1-6; possible D gene TRBD1, 6 bases. This CDR3 is 13 amino acids long. Germline CDR1 MDHEN, CDR2 SYDVKM. V dropped 3 bases and J dropped 10 bases, with 10 bases sitting between them. CDR3 nucleotides: TGTGCCAGCAGTTTCAGGGGTGGCTCACCCCTCCACTTT. Translated: CASSFRGGSPLHF.

The J gene is TRBJ1-4, the V gene TRBV7-8; no clear D gene. The CDR3 runs 15 residues. Per the germline V gene, CDR1 is SGHVS and CDR2 is FQNEAQ. V lost 1 base and J 4 bases, leaving 10 bases between the germline ends. CDR3 protein: CASSLGGSYNEKLFF. The CDR3, as DNA: TGTGCCAGCAGCTTAGGGGGTTCCTATAATGAAAAACTGTTTTTT.

This clone appeared a few times. Additional DNA sequences in this sample encode the identical CDR3. This sequence joins TRBV3-1 (or the pseudogene TRBV3-2) and TRBJ1-5; D is ambiguous. The CDR3 has 12 residues. Germline V gene lookup returns CDR1 LGHDT and CDR2 YNNKEL (reference sequence). Trimming took 1 base from V and 7 from J, leaving 5 bases between them. CDR3 residues: CASSQGEQPQHF. CDR3 nucleotides: TGTGCCAGCAGCCAAGGTGAACAGCCCCAGCATTTT.

V is TRBV28 and J is TRBJ1-2; perhaps TRBD1 as D (5 bases). The CDR3 sequence is 13 residues long. Trimming took off 8 bases at V and 4 bases at J, with 14 bases between the two ends. In germline, CDR1 is MDHEN, CDR2 SYDVKM. CDR3 protein: CASDLKGAYGYTF. CDR3 nucleotide sequence: TGTGCCAGCGATCTAAAAGGGGCCTATGGCTACACCTTC.

This chain connects TRBV6-5 to TRBJ2-2, with 8 bases that match TRBD2. V dropped 2 bases and J dropped 7; count of bases not matched to a gene: 6. Looked up from germline, CDR1 is MNHEY and CDR2 is SVGAGI. This CDR3 spans 15 amino acids. CDR3 sequence (DNA): TGTGCCAGCAGTTACCAAGCGGGAGATGTCGGGGAGCTGTTTTTT. It encodes CASSYQAGDVGELFF.

The chain carries TRBV10-3 and TRBJ2-1, with 7 bases lining up with TRBD2. The germline gives CDR1 ENHRY, CDR2 SYGVKD. The CDR3 extends over 14 amino acids. After removal of 8 bases from V and 5 bases from J, the junction contained 9 bases not matched to a gene. The CDR3: CAIGPPGTNNEQFF. The DNA for the CDR3 is TGTGCCATCGGACCTCCCGGGACTAACAATGAGCAGTTCTTC.

V is TRBV6-5 and J is TRBJ1-5; D not resolved. The CDR3 length is 13 residues. V shed 7 bases and J shed 0 bases, with 7 bases lying between them. Germline CDR1 MNHEY, CDR2 SVGAGI. CDR3 loop: CASILYSNQPQHF. CDR3 coding DNA: TGTGCCAGCATATTGTATAGCAATCAGCCCCAGCATTTT.

The chain carries TRBV18 and TRBJ2-2, with TRBD1 identical over 7 bases. Trimming removed 3 bases from V and 6 bases from J; junction bases left unmatched: 7. Germline CDR1 reads KGHSH; CDR2 reads LQKENI. There are 15 residues in the CDR3. Here the CDR3 reads CASSPRQGSSGELFF. As DNA, the CDR3 is TGTGCCAGCTCACCCAGACAGGGTTCCTCCGGGGAGCTGTTTTTT.

V is TRBV18 and J is TRBJ1-5, with a tentative D call TRBD1 (5 bases). Germline CDR1 reads KGHSH; CDR2 reads LQKENI. Trimming cost V 5 bases and J 2 bases, with 13 bases left between them. CDR3 length equals 15 residues. CDR3 in DNA: TGTGCCAGCTCAGCAGGGAAGGTGGGCAATCAGCCCCAGCATTTT. Its translation is CASSAGKVGNQPQHF.

J is TRBJ2-7 and V is TRBV19; maybe TRBD2 (6 bases). CDR3 length equals 15 residues. Trimming shortened V by 3 bases and J by 9 bases, and 21 bases separated the two germline ends. CDR1 LNHDA and CDR2 SQIVND come from the germline V gene (reference sequence). The CDR3 reads CASSIPTAGGPMQYF. The CDR3 DNA is TGTGCCAGTAGTATCCCGACAGCGGGTGGCCCGATGCAGTACTTC. The whole variable domain, filled in from reference TRBV19 and TRBJ2-7, reads DGGITQSPKYLFRKEGQNVTLSCEQNLNHDAMYWYRQDPGQGLRLIYYSQIVNDFQKGDIAEGYSVSREKKESFPLTVTSAQKNPTAFYLCASSIPTAGGPMQYFGPGTRLTVT.

The genes are TRBV9 and TRBJ2-1, with TRBD1 matching 11 bases. This CDR3 has 14 residues. Per the germline V gene, CDR1 is SGDLS and CDR2 is YYNGEE. V was clipped by 0 bases and J by 9 bases; unmatched bases: 2. Written as DNA, the CDR3 is TGTGCCAGCAGCGTAGAGGGACAGGGGGTTGAGCAGTTCTTC. It translates to CASSVEGQGVEQFF. The variable domain in full, completed from reference TRBV9 and TRBJ2-1, reads DSGVTQTPKHLITATGQRVTLRCSPRSGDLSVYWYQQSLDQGLQFLIQYYNGEERAKGNILERFSAQQFPDLHSELNLSSLELGDSALYFCASSVEGQGVEQFFGPGTRLTVL.

This chain connects TRBV28 to TRBJ1-6, with 9 bases aligning to TRBD1. CDR3 size: 14 residues. Germline lookup yields CDR1 MDHEN and CDR2 SYDVKM. V shed 3 bases, J shed 12 bases, and the junction held 6 bases outside the gene matches. The CDR3: CASSLGTGPGPLHF. The DNA for the CDR3 is TGTGCCAGCAGTTTGGGGACAGGGCCTGGACCCCTCCACTTT.

This chain connects TRBV7-9 to TRBJ2-7; D is possibly TRBD1 (5 bases). V lost 5 bases and J 2 bases, leaving 19 bases between the germline ends. The CDR3 is made up of 16 amino acids. In germline, CDR1 is SEHNR, CDR2 FQNEAQ (reference sequence). The CDR3 DNA sequence: TGTGCCAGCAGCCATGTGGATTTTAAAGGGGCCTACGAGCAGTACTTC. Amino acid sequence: CASSHVDFKGAYEQYF.

The CDR3 DNA is TGTGCCAGCAGTGAGCCCGGGACGGGGGCCAACGTCCTGACTTTC. Its translation is CASSEPGTGANVLTF. This chain connects TRBV2 to TRBJ2-6; D tentatively fits TRBD1 or TRBD2 (5 bases each). V dropped 3 bases and J dropped 4 bases, with 10 bases sitting between them. The CDR3 extends over 15 amino acids. CDR1 SNHLY and CDR2 FYNNEI come from the germline V gene.

The chain joins TRBV5-6 to TRBJ2-7; TRBD1 aligns across 9 bases. With V trimmed by 1 base and J by 6 bases, 8 bases remained unmatched. The CDR3 loop spans 15 amino acids. Germline CDR1 and CDR2: SGHDT and YYEEEE. The CDR3 DNA reads TGTGCCAGCAGCTTGCCCGGGACAGGGAAAGGCGAGCAGTACTTC. As protein: CASSLPGTGKGEQYF.

The CDR3 region is CATRGDLNQPQHF. The CDR3 coding sequence is TGTGCCACCCGAGGGGACCTCAATCAGCCCCAGCATTTT. The chain employs TRBV28 and TRBJ1-5, with D possibly TRBD1 on 5 matching bases. From germline, CDR1 is MDHEN and CDR2 SYDVKM. Trimming pared 10 bases from V and 3 bases from J, leaving 13 bases between. The CDR3 sequence is 13 residues long.

The chain uses TRBV27 and TRBJ2-5, with a tentative D call TRBD2 (6 bases). Germline V gene sequence: CDR1 MNHEY, CDR2 SMNVEV (reference sequence). The ends were cut back, 3 bases at V and 2 bases at J, with 10 bases in the middle. The CDR3 consists of 14 residues. CDR3 sequence: CASSFGGGQETQYF. The CDR3 DNA is TGTGCCAGCAGTTTCGGGGGAGGTCAAGAGACCCAGTACTTC.

The chain links TRBV6-5 to TRBJ1-1; no reliable D call. Germline V lookup: CDR1 MNHEY, CDR2 SVGAGI. The CDR3 consists of 14 residues. V lost 9 bases, J lost 0 bases, and 14 bases lay in between. The CDR3 DNA sequence: TGTGCCAGTCTTCTAGAGGGTTTGAACACTGAAGCTTTCTTT. Translated, it gives CASLLEGLNTEAFF.

The CDR3 nucleotides are TGTGCCGCCCGAGAATACGAGCAGTACTTC. Its translation is CAAREYEQYF. This chain joins TRBV2 and TRBJ2-7; no clear D. Germline values: CDR1 SNHLY, CDR2 FYNNEI. With 11 bases removed from V and 4 bases from J, the gap between germline ends came to 9 bases. CDR3 length: 10 amino acids. The whole variable domain, remainder taken from reference TRBV2 and TRBJ2-7, is EPEVTQTPSHQVTQMGQEVILRCVPISNHLYFYWYRQILGQKVEFLVSFYNNEISEKSEIFDDQFSVERPDGSNFTLKIRSTKLEDSAMYFCAAREYEQYFGPGTRLTVT.

This rearrangement joins TRBV6-4 to TRBJ2-7, with 7 bases fitting TRBD1. V was clipped by 4 bases and J by 7 bases; unmatched bases: 13. This CDR3 has 15 amino acids. Germline V lookup: CDR1 MRHNA, CDR2 SNTAGT. The CDR3 is CASSVGTGAAWEQYF. CDR3 DNA sequence: TGTGCCAGCAGTGTCGGTACAGGGGCGGCGTGGGAGCAGTACTTC.